Sequencing of this TCR beta chain was carried out in a study of tumor and adjacent non-tumor tissue in lung cancer. Turning to the study itself: There were 11 to 12 adenocarcinoma, 2 squamous cell carcinoma and 1 small cell lung cancer cases.

Regarding the study as a whole: Tumor TCR diversity, when higher, was linked to shorter survival. Tumor repertoires had a smaller top 100 clone share than normal lung.

About this clonotype itself: What it binds is not known. A junction boundary mismatches the germline segment, possibly from a read error.

TCRbeta libraries were built with three rounds of nested PCR, modified from ARM-PCR. TCRdb processed the multiplex PCR reads anew with MiXCR; each CDR3 protein has one entry. Among 98,000 or so distinct CDR3 sequences listed, 75% to 90% were seen once. The template was RNA from unsorted bulk tissue. This non-tumor lung sample came from over 3 cm beyond the tumor edge. This TCR was recovered from a man aged 55-75 years with small cell lung cancer. The specimen sequenced was distant non-tumor lung tissue.

The CDR3 is CASAPGTSGTLLSRENEHFF. CDR3 DNA sequence: TGTGCCAGCGCGCCTGGGACTAGCGGAACCCTTTTGTCCCGGGAGAATGAGCACTTCTTC. J is TRBJ2-1 and V is TRBV5-5; TRBD2 matches 11 bases. The V gene's germline CDR1 is SGHKS and CDR2 YYEKEE (reference sequence). The length of the CDR3 is 20 residues.